The subject of this entry is one T cell receptor (beta chain). Its antigen is not known. This specimen belongs to a study of cytomegalovirus exposure and HLA in healthy donors. Study-wide findings and caveats: Fewer N-insertions (relative to the roughly 630-donor mean) were reportedly seen in an Asian-associated ancestry cluster in a later analysis. As a later analysis revealed, the rate of TCR association differed by HLA locus, with DRB1 most and HLA-C fewest.

13 Jbeta primers and 60 Vbeta primers were used for the PCR. Some clones are missing from TCRdb's copy, which holds only in-frame ones; the method was immunoSEQ multiplex PCR. The profile shows approximately 180,000 clones, 80% of them singletons. The CDR3 has 14 residues. V was pared by 4 bases and J by 5 bases, with 11 bases between. Germline CDR1 reads MNHEY; CDR2 reads SMNVEV (reference sequence). Sequencing input: PBMCs. The chain has TRBV27 and TRBJ2-2, with a possible D match to TRBD2 (6 bases). This TCR was sampled from a man in his thirties or forties in good health and CMV-seropositive. CDR3 loop: CASSYMRDTGELFF. The CDR3 bases are TGTGCCAGCAGTTATATGCGGGATACCGGGGAGCTGTTTTTT.